The 25 T cell receptor beta chains below come from one sample, sequenced in a study of T cells in Graves' hyperthyroidism and ophthalmopathy. Amplification yielded TCR beta CDR3 regions, with RNA transcripts as the source. Using the HTBI primer set, a first-round RT-PCR was run on the TCR CDR3. Each CDR3 protein gets one entry after TCRdb re-called the multiplex PCR reads with MiXCR. Counted here are around 400,000 distinct CDR3 sequences, around 16% occurring once; the ten biggest clones make up around 30%. Sample: blood. The receptors shown here come from a woman aged 18-30 years with Graves' hyperthyroidism that later progressed to Graves' ophthalmopathy.

This clonotype occurred many times. The chain employs TRBV28 and TRBJ2-2, with unresolved D. Trimming left V 6 bases short and J 1 base short, with 6 bases between. CDR3 length: 13 amino acids. The germline gives CDR1 MDHEN, CDR2 SYDVKM. The CDR3 here is CASRGENTGELFF. The CDR3 DNA reads TGTGCCAGCAGAGGCGAGAACACCGGGGAGCTGTTTTTT.

This chain joins TRBV5-1 and TRBJ1-3; D is undetermined. V was trimmed by 3 bases and J by 0 bases, leaving 7 bases between them. The CDR3 covers 14 residues. Looked up from germline, CDR1 is SGHRS and CDR2 is YFSETQ. DNA for the CDR3: TGCGCCAGCAGCTACGGGCGCTCTGGAAACACCATATATTTT. Residues: CASSYGRSGNTIYF.

The chain joins TRBV28 to TRBJ1-5, with a tentative D call TRBD1 (5 bases). V shed 6 bases and J shed 2 bases, with 14 bases lying between them. Germline CDR1 reads MDHEN; CDR2 reads SYDVKM. The CDR3 extends over 15 amino acids. In DNA form, the CDR3 reads TGTGCCAGCAGAAACGGGGGTTTGGGCAATCAGCCCCAGCATTTT. Translated, it gives CASRNGGLGNQPQHF.

This clonotype was counted ten times or more. The genes are TRBV12-3 or TRBV12-4 and TRBJ2-3, with 15 bases matching TRBD2. V was clipped by 2 bases and J by 4 bases; unmatched bases: 10. The CDR3 contains 19 residues. As DNA, the CDR3 is TGTGCCAGCAGTTTAAAGAGCGGACTAGCGGGAGGGTCCCCAGATACGCAGTATTTT. Amino acid sequence: CASSLKSGLAGGSPDTQYF.

The rearrangement uses TRBV4-1 and TRBJ1-3; TRBD1 aligns across 8 bases. This CDR3 comprises 15 residues. The junction had 2 bases not matched to a gene; V was cut back by 2 bases and J by 2 bases. Germline assignment: CDR1 MGHRA and CDR2 YSYEKL. The CDR3 is CASSQTGGTGNTIYF. CDR3 DNA: TGCGCCAGCAGCCAAACAGGGGGGACTGGAAACACCATATATTTT.

This clonotype was observed a few times. The rearrangement links TRBV7-2 to TRBJ2-7; D remains ambiguous. The CDR3 is 14 residues long. In germline, CDR1 is SGHTA, CDR2 FQGNSA. V gave up 3 bases and J gave up 4 bases, with 13 bases separating them. The CDR3 coding sequence is TGTGCCAGCAGCTTCGTTCCGGGTTGGTACGAGCAGTACTTC. The encoded protein is CASSFVPGWYEQYF.

This clonotype has just a few counts. DNA of the CDR3: TGTGCCAGCCTGCCGGGGGGGAACACTGAAGCTTTCTTT. Amino acids: CASLPGGNTEAFF. This chain connects TRBV2 to TRBJ1-1; perhaps TRBD1 as D (5 bases). Trimming shortened V by 8 bases and J by 1 base, and 11 bases separated the two germline ends. The V gene's germline CDR1 is SNHLY and CDR2 FYNNEI. The CDR3 has 13 residues.

This clonotype showed up many times. This rearrangement joins TRBV11-2 to TRBJ2-3; no definite D call. This CDR3 has 15 amino acids. V lost 1 base and J lost 1, with 9 bases in between. CDR1 is SGHAT, CDR2 FQNNGV, per germline. The CDR3 DNA reads TGTGCCAGCAGCTTAGCGTTTTGGGGCACAGATACGCAGTATTTT. Encoded protein: CASSLAFWGTDTQYF.

The table lists this clonotype with many counts. This CDR3 is CASSRVSYNEQFF. CDR3 DNA sequence: TGTGCCAGCAGCCGCGTATCCTACAATGAGCAGTTCTTC. This chain links TRBV3-1 with TRBJ2-1; unclear D gene. The germline V and J ends were trimmed by 4 bases and 1 base, with 5 bases remaining between them. CDR3 length: 13 amino acids. CDR1 and CDR2 from the germline V gene are LGHDT and YNNKEL (reference sequence).

This clonotype was counted many times. V is TRBV6-6 and J is TRBJ2-7; D might be TRBD2 (6 bases). The CDR3 consists of 16 residues. V was clipped by 0 bases and J by 2 bases, with 14 bases between them. Per the germline V gene, CDR1 is MNHNY and CDR2 is SVGAGI (reference sequence). The CDR3 reads CASSYSRGIGTYEQYF. DNA of the CDR3: TGTGCCAGCAGTTACTCGCGGGGAATTGGGACCTACGAGCAGTACTTC.

There are a few counts of this clonotype. The rearrangement uses TRBV9 and TRBJ2-3, with 7 bases aligning to TRBD2. Germline V gives CDR1 SGDLS, CDR2 YYNGEE. The CDR3 runs to 15 residues. J gave up 4 bases and V 0 bases, and 5 bases lay outside the gene matches. The CDR3, as DNA: TGTGCCAGCAGCGTAGGCGGGGGAGGCGCAGATACGCAGTATTTT. Protein: CASSVGGGGADTQYF.

Notes on this clonotype: Germline is not matched at one junction end, which may reflect a read error. This chain uses TRBV6-5 with TRBJ1-5; 7 nucleotides match TRBD1. CDR1 and CDR2 (germline): MNHEY, SVGAGI. The CDR3 loop spans 16 amino acids. CDR3 DNA: TGTGCCAGCAGTGACTCGTATAGACAGGGACACCAGCCCCAGCATTTT. Protein: CASSDSYRQGHQPQHF.

This clonotype was detected many times. V usage is TRBV12-3 or TRBV12-4 and J usage is TRBJ1-1, with D unclear. This CDR3 is built from 11 residues. V was shortened by 5 bases and J by 6 bases, with 7 bases between the two germline ends. The CDR3 protein is CASSDNAEAFF. CDR3 sequence (DNA): TGTGCCAGCAGTGACAACGCTGAAGCTTTCTTT.

The gene calls are TRBV5-6 and TRBJ2-1, with D perhaps TRBD1 or TRBD2 (5 bases each). This CDR3 has 17 amino acids. Trimming removed 0 bases at V and 0 bases at J, with 13 bases between. CDR1 is SGHDT and CDR2 is YYEEEE in the germline V gene. CDR3 DNA: TGTGCCAGCAGCTTGGGGGACGGGGTTAGCTCCTACAATGAGCAGTTCTTC. Residues: CASSLGDGVSSYNEQFF.

This clonotype was seen only once. It may be a read error: a sequence one base away is much more abundant. J is TRBJ1-6 and V is TRBV20-1; 9 positions agree with TRBD1. Germline V gene lookup returns CDR1 DFQATT and CDR2 SNEGSKA (reference sequence). This CDR3 contains 15 residues. Germline trimming cut 1 base from V and 11 bases from J; bases unmatched to any gene: 9. The CDR3 spells CSARAPGQGSPPLHF. CDR3 nucleotides: TGCAGTGCTAGAGCCCCGGGACAGGGAAGTCCACCCCTCCACTTT.

This clonotype was counted many times. The rearrangement links TRBV11-2 to TRBJ2-7; D is perhaps TRBD1 (6 bases). The CDR3 loop spans 16 amino acids. Germline V lookup: CDR1 SGHAT, CDR2 FQNNGV. The V and J ends lost 4 bases and 2 bases respectively, with 18 bases between them. CDR3 amino acids: CASSSSSPTGTYEQYF. In DNA, the CDR3 is TGTGCCAGCAGCTCCTCTTCCCCCACAGGGACCTACGAGCAGTACTTC. Filled out from reference TRBV11-2 and TRBJ2-7, the complete variable domain reads EAGVAQSPRYKIIEKRQSVAFWCNPISGHATLYWYQQILGQGPKLLIQFQNNGVVDDSQLPKDRFSAERLKGVDSTLKIQPAKLEDSAVYLCASSSSSPTGTYEQYFGPGTRLTVT.

This clonotype was seen only a few times. The CDR3 here is CASSQGRGGRAYEQYF. The CDR3, as DNA: TGCGCCAGCAGCCAAGGCAGGGGGGGGCGTGCGTACGAGCAGTACTTC. V is TRBV4-1 and J is TRBJ2-7; either TRBD1 or TRBD2 may supply D (7 bases each). Between the trimmed V and J ends, which lost 1 base and 4 bases, there was a span of 17 bases. Per germline, CDR1 MGHRA and CDR2 YSYEKL. The length of the CDR3 is 16 residues.

V gene TRBV4-3 combines with J gene TRBJ2-5; tentative D call: TRBD1 (6 bases). The V end was cut by 4 bases, the J end by 5 bases, with 11 bases between. Germline V gives CDR1 LGHNA, CDR2 YSLEER. The length of the CDR3 is 13 residues. Written as DNA, the CDR3 is TGCGCCAGCAGCCCAGGGGAAGGGGAGACCCAGTACTTC. Translating gives CASSPGEGETQYF.

This clonotype is judged medium-sized (0.01 to 0.1%). The chain couples TRBV7-9 to TRBJ2-3; 10 nucleotides align to TRBD1. Trimming cost V 4 bases and J 1 base; bases outside gene matches: 2. This CDR3 has 15 amino acids. The germline V gene encodes CDR1 SEHNR and CDR2 FQNEAQ (reference sequence). CDR3 region: CASSSGQGGTDTQYF. The CDR3 DNA sequence: TGTGCCAGCAGCTCCGGACAGGGGGGCACAGATACGCAGTATTTT.

There are many counts of this clonotype. This chain uses TRBV7-2 with TRBJ2-5, with D possibly matching TRBD2 (5 bases). V was clipped by 1 base and J by 1 base, with 10 bases between them. Germline V CDR1 and CDR2: SGHTA, FQGNSA. The CDR3 totals 15 residues. CDR3 amino acids: CASSLGRGVQETQYF. In nucleotides, the CDR3 is TGTGCCAGCAGCTTAGGACGGGGAGTCCAAGAGACCCAGTACTTC.

There are a few counts of this clonotype. The chain uses TRBV4-2 and TRBJ2-1; D uncertain. The CDR3 contains 12 residues. The germline CDR1 and CDR2 sequences are LGHNA and YNFKEQ. The V end lost 0 bases, the J end lost 7 bases, and 4 bases lay between the germline ends. The DNA for the CDR3 is TGTGCCAGCAGCCAAGATATGAATGAGCAGTTCTTC. Amino acids: CASSQDMNEQFF.

This clonotype was seen a few times. The chain links TRBV4-1 to TRBJ2-7; either TRBD1 or TRBD2 may supply D (6 bases each). Germline V gives CDR1 MGHRA, CDR2 YSYEKL. The germline V and J ends were trimmed by 4 bases and 3 bases, with 16 bases remaining between them. This CDR3 has 15 residues. This CDR3 is CASSPEGGVSYEQYF. Here the CDR3 DNA reads TGCGCCAGCAGCCCAGAGGGGGGAGTCAGCTACGAGCAGTACTTC.

The chain uses TRBV7-2 and TRBJ1-2; D gene ambiguous. V shed 3 bases and J shed 7 bases, with 9 bases lying between them. Germline V gives CDR1 SGHTA, CDR2 FQGNSA. CDR3 length: 12 amino acids. The CDR3 sequence is CASSFPGVGYTF. CDR3 nucleotide sequence: TGTGCCAGCAGCTTCCCGGGAGTTGGCTACACCTTC.

This clonotype was seen many times. The rearrangement joins TRBV27 to TRBJ1-2, with TRBD1 matching over 7 bases. The CDR3 totals 13 residues. Per germline, CDR1 MNHEY and CDR2 SMNVEV (reference sequence). V lost 6 bases to trimming and J lost 6 bases; unmatched junction nucleotides: 7. The CDR3 bases are TGTGCCAGCAGCCGGGACAGATACGATGGCTACACCTTC. Translation: CASSRDRYDGYTF.

This clonotype was observed at least ten times. The chain couples TRBV28 to TRBJ2-7; D is undetermined. The V end lost 2 bases, the J end lost 3 bases, and 14 bases lay between the germline ends. This CDR3 is 15 amino acids long. CDR1 is MDHEN and CDR2 is SYDVKM in the germline V gene. CDR3 sequence: CASSLGGMPIYEQYF. As DNA, the CDR3 is TGTGCCAGCAGTTTAGGTGGGATGCCGATCTACGAGCAGTACTTC.